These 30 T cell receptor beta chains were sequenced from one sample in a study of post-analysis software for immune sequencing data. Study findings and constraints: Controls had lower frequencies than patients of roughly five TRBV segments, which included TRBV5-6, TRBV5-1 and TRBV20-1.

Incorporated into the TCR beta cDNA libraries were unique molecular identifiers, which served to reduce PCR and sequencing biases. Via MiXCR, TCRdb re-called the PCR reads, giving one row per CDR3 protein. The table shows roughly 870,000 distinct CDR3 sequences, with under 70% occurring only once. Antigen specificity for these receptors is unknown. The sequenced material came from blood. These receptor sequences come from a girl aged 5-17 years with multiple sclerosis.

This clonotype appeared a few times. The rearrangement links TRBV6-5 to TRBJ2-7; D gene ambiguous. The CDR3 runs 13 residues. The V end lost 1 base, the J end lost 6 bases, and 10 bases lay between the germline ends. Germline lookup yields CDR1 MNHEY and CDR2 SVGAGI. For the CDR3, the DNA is TGTGCCAGCAGTTACTTAAGGGTTGGCGAGCAGTACTTC. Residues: CASSYLRVGEQYF.

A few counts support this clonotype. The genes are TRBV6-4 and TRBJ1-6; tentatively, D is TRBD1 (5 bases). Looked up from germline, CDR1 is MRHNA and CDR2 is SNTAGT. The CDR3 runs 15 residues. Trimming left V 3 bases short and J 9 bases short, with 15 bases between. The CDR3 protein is CASSERGVGGSPLHF. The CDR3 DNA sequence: TGTGCCAGCAGTGAGAGGGGAGTTGGGGGTTCACCCCTCCACTTT.

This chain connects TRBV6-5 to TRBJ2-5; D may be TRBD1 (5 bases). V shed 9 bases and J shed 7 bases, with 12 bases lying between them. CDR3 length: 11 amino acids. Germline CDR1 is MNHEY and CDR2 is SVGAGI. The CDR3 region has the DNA TGTGCCAGTAGGGGTGGGGTGACCCAGTACTTC. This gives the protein CASRGGVTQYF.

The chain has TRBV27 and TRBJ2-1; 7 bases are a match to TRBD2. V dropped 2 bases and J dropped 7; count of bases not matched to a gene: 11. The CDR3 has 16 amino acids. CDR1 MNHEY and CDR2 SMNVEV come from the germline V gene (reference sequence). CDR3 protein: CASSLRMLLAQNEQFF. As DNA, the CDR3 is TGTGCCAGCAGTTTAAGGATGTTACTAGCGCAAAATGAGCAGTTCTTC.

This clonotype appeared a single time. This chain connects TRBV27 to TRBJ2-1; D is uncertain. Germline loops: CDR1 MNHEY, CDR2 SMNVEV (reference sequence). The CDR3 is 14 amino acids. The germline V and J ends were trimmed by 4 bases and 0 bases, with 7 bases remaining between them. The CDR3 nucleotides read TGTGCCAGCAGTTCTGTGCTCTCCTACAATGAGCAGTTCTTC. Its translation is CASSSVLSYNEQFF.

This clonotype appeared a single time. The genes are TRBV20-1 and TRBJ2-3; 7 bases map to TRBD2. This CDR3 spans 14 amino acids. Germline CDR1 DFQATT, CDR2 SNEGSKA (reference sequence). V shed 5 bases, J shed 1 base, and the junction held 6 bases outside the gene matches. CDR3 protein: CSAPEAGRTDTQYF. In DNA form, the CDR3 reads TGCAGTGCTCCAGAAGCGGGGCGCACAGATACGCAGTATTTT.

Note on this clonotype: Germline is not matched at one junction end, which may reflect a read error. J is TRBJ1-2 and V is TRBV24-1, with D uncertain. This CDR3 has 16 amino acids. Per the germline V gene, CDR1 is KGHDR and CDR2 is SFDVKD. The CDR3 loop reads CAISEETRIGSYGYTF. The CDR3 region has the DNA TGTGCCATCAGTGAGGAGACCCGTATAGGATCCTATGGCTACACCTTC.

DNA of the CDR3: TGTGCCAGCAGTAAACGACAGGGGCGAACAGATACGCAGTATTTT. It codes for CASSKRQGRTDTQYF. The J gene is TRBJ2-3, the V gene TRBV6-5; 8 nucleotides agree with TRBD1. The CDR3 has 15 amino acids. J was trimmed by 3 bases and V by 5 bases; bases with no gene match: 7. The germline gives CDR1 MNHEY, CDR2 SVGAGI.

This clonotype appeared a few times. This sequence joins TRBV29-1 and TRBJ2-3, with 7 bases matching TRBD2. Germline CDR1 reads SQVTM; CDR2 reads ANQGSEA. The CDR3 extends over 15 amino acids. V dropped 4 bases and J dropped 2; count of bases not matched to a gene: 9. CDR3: CSVVSLREPTDTQYF. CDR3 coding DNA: TGCAGCGTTGTATCTTTGCGGGAGCCCACAGATACGCAGTATTTT.

Written as DNA, the CDR3 is TGTGCCAGCAGCCTAGGGACTAGCGGGGGGGCATACAATGAGCAGTTCTTC. Protein: CASSLGTSGGAYNEQFF. The chain joins TRBV12-3 or TRBV12-4 to TRBJ2-1; 16 bases match TRBD2. Trimming removed 6 bases from V and 4 bases from J; junction bases left unmatched: 6. CDR3 length: 17 amino acids.

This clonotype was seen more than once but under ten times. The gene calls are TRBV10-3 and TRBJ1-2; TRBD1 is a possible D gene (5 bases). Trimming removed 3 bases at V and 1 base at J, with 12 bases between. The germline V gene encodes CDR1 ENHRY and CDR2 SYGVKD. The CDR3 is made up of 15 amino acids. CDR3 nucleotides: TGTGCCATCAGTGATCGTGGGACGGATAACTATGGCTACACCTTC. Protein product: CAISDRGTDNYGYTF.

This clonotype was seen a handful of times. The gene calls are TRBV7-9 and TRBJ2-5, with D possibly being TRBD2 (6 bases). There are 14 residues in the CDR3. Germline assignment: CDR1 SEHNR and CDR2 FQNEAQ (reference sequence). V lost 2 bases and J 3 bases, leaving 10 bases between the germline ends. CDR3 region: CASSLRLAKETQYF. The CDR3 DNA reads TGTGCCAGCAGCTTAAGGCTAGCGAAAGAGACCCAGTACTTC.

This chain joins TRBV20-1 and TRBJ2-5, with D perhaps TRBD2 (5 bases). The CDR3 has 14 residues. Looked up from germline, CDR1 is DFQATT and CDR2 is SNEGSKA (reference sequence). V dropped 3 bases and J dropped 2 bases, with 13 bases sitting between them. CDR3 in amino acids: CSARYGNVQETQYF. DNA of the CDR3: TGCAGTGCTAGGTACGGGAACGTACAAGAGACCCAGTACTTC.

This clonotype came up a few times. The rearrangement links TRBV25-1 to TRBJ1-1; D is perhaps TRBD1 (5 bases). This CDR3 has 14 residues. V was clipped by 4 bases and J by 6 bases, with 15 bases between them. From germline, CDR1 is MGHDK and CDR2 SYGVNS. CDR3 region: CASSATGTLSEAFF. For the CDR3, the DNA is TGTGCCAGCAGTGCCACCGGGACTCTCTCTGAAGCTTTCTTT.

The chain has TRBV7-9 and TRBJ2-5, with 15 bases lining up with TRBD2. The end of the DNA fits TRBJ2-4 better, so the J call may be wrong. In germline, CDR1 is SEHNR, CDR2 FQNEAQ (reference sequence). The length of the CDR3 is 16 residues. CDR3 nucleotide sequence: TGTGCCAGCAGCAACGGACTAGCGGGAGGGGGAAACATTCAGTACTTC. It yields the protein CASSNGLAGGGNIQYF.

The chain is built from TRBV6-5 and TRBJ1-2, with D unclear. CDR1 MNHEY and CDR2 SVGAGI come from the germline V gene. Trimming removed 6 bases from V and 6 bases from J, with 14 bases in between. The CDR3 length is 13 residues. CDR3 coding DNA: TGTGCCAGCAGGCCAGGATCGGCGGATGGCTACACCTTC. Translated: CASRPGSADGYTF.

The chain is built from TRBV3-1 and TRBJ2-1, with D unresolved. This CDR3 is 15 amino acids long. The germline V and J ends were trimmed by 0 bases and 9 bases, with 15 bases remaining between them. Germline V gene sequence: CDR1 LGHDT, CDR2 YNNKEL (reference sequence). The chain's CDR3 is CASSQDHRVRSEQFF. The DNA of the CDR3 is TGTGCCAGCAGCCAAGATCATAGGGTCCGGTCTGAGCAGTTCTTC.

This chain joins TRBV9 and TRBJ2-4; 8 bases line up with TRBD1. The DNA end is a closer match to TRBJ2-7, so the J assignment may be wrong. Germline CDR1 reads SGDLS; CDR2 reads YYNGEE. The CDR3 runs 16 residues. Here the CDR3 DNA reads TGTGCCAGCAGCGCTCAGGGGGCGGTGGGCACCTACGAGCAGTACTTC. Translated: CASSAQGAVGTYEQYF.

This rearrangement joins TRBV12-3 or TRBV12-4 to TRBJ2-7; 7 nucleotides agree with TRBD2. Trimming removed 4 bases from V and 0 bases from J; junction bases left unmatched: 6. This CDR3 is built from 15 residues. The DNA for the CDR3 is TGTGCCAGCAGTTATAGCGGGTCGAGCTCCTACGAGCAGTACTTC. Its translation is CASSYSGSSSYEQYF.

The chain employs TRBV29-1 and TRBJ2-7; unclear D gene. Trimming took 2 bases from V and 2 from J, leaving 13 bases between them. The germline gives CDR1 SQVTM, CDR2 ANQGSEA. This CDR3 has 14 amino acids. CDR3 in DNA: TGCAGCGTTGAATCGGCAGAAACTCCCTACGAGCAGTACTTC. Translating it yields CSVESAETPYEQYF.

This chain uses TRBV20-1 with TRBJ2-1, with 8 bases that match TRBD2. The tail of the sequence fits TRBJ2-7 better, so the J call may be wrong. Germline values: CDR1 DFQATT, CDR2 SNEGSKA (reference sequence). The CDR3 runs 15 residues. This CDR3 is CSARPSGPSYNEQYF. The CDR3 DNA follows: TGCAGTGCTAGACCTAGCGGGCCCTCCTACAATGAGCAGTACTTC.

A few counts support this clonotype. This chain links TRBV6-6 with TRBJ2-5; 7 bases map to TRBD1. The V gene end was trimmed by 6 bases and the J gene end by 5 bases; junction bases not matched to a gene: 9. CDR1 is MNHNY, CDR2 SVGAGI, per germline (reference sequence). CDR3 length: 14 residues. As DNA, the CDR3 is TGTGCCAGCAGAAACTCGGGACAGCTCGAGACCCAGTACTTC. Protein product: CASRNSGQLETQYF.

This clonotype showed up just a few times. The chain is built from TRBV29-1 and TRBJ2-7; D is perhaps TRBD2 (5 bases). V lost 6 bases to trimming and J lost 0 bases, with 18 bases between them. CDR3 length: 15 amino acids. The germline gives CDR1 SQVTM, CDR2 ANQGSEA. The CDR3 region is CSVRRSGDPSYEQYF. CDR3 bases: TGCAGCGTGCGCCGGAGCGGAGACCCCTCCTACGAGCAGTACTTC.

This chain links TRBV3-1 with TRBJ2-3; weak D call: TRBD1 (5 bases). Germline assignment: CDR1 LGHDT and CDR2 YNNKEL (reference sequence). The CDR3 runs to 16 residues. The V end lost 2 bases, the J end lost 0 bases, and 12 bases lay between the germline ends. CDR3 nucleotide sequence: TGTGCCAGCAGCCAATTACAGGCCTCGAGCACAGATACGCAGTATTTT. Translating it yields CASSQLQASSTDTQYF.

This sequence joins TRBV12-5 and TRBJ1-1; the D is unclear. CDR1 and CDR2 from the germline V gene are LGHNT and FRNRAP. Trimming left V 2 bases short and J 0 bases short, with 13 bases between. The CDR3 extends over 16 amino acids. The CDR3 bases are TGTGCTAGTGGTTTGCAGTGGGCGGACTTGAACACTGAAGCTTTCTTT. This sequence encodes CASGLQWADLNTEAFF.

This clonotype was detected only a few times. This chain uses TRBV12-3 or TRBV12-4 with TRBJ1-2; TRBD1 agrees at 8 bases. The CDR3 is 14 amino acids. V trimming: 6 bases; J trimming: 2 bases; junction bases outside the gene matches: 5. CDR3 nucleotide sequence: TGTGCCAGCAGCCCCCGACAGGGGAACTATGGCTACACCTTC. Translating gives CASSPRQGNYGYTF.

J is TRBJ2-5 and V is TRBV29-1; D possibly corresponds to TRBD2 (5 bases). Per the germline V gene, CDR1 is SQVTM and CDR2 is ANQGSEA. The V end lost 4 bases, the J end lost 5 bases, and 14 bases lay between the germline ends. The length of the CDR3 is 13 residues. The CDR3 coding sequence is TGCAGCGTTGTAAGGGAGTCTTCTGAGACCCAGTACTTC. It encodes CSVVRESSETQYF.

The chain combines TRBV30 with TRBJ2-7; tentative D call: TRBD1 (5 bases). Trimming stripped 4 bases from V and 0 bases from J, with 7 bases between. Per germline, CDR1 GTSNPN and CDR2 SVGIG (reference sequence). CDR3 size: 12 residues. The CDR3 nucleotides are TGTGCCTGGACTAGGGGCTCCTACGAGCAGTACTTC. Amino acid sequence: CAWTRGSYEQYF.

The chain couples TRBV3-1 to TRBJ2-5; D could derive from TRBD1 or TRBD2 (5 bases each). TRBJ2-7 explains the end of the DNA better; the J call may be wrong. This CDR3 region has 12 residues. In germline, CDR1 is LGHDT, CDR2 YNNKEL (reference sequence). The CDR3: CASSRLGDEQYF. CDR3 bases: TGTGCCAGCAGTCGCCTGGGGGACGAGCAGTACTTC.

The DNA for the CDR3 is TGTGCCAGCAGTTTCCCTGGACTAGCGGGATTCTACGAGCAGTACTTC. Encoded protein: CASSFPGLAGFYEQYF. V is TRBV28 and J is TRBJ2-4; 12 bases match TRBD2. The DNA end lines up better with TRBJ2-7; the J call may be wrong. The CDR3 covers 16 residues. CDR1 and CDR2 from the germline V gene are MDHEN and SYDVKM.